These 32 T cell receptor beta chains originate from one sample sequenced in a study of blood T cells in healthy people across ages (dated by TCRdb to 2015 to 2017). The library was made by 5' RACE. TCRdb lists the instrument as Illumina HiSeq 2500. The second PCR ran for roughly 7 to 11 cycles and used a J-beta primer mix along with a sample-barcoded 5' primer. TCRdb reprocessed the public reads (quality trimming at Q25 with fastp, clone calling with MiXCR) and kept in-frame beta chains. Entries that share a CDR3 protein sequence are merged under the most common genes and DNA. The sample yields around 800,000 distinct CDR3 sequences; about half were counted once. The ten largest account for 15% to 20% of the sample. Sequencing was performed on blood. These receptors were taken from a man aged 80 or over in good health.

This chain uses TRBV7-8 with TRBJ2-7, with D perhaps matching TRBD1 (6 bases). Trimming shortened V by 5 bases and J by 3 bases, and 23 bases separated the two germline ends. The CDR3 totals 17 residues. Germline V gene lookup returns CDR1 SGHVS and CDR2 FQNEAQ. The CDR3 region is CASSTHLRGPLNYEQYF. CDR3 DNA: TGTGCCAGCAGCACCCACCTCAGGGGTCCCCTCAACTACGAGCAGTACTTC.

The chain recombines TRBV12-3 or TRBV12-4 with TRBJ2-1, with a weak D call TRBD2 (5 bases). Trimming shortened V by 11 bases and J by 9 bases, and 20 bases separated the two germline ends. The CDR3 has 13 residues. The CDR3 sequence: CACRGLAGGEQFF. The CDR3 DNA sequence: TGTGCCTGCCGAGGGCTAGCTGGCGGTGAGCAGTTCTTC.

The table lists this clonotype with many counts. V and J are TRBV4-3 and TRBJ1-2; 7 bases line up with TRBD1. The ends lost 3 bases at V and 8 bases at J; junction bases unmatched: 9. The germline CDR1 and CDR2 sequences are LGHNA and YSLEER. The CDR3 extends over 14 amino acids. CDR3 DNA sequence: TGCGCCAGCAGCCAGATCCTCGGGACAGCCGGCTACACCTTC. Its protein product is CASSQILGTAGYTF.

The chain joins TRBV27 to TRBJ2-6, with D possibly being TRBD1 (6 bases). CDR3 length equals 20 residues. Germline CDR1 and CDR2: MNHEY and SMNVEV (reference sequence). V lost 3 bases and J lost 0, with 21 bases in between. The CDR3 DNA follows: TGTGCCAGCAGTTTTTCCCGAACACAGGGAACTGTCTCTGGGGCCAACGTCCTGACTTTC. Protein: CASSFSRTQGTVSGANVLTF.

This clonotype was seen at least ten times. The genes are TRBV4-3 and TRBJ2-2; D unclear. This CDR3 region has 13 residues. The V and J ends lost 8 bases and 2 bases respectively, with 9 bases between them. Germline-derived CDR1 and CDR2 are LGHNA and YSLEER. The CDR3 loop reads CASSYTNTGELFF. The CDR3 bases are TGCGCCAGCTCGTACACAAACACCGGGGAGCTGTTTTTT.

This chain uses TRBV7-3 with TRBJ2-1, with TRBD1 matching 7 bases. Per germline, CDR1 SGHTA and CDR2 FQGTGA. The CDR3 runs to 16 residues. The V gene end was trimmed by 1 base and the J gene end by 2 bases; junction bases not matched to a gene: 5. CDR3 in amino acids: CASSLRGQGAYNEQFF. The CDR3 DNA follows: TGTGCCAGCAGCTTAAGGGGGCAGGGGGCCTACAATGAGCAGTTCTTC.

The chain employs TRBV15 and TRBJ2-2; 7 nucleotides match TRBD2. This CDR3 is built from 16 residues. V lost 0 bases to trimming and J lost 4 bases; unmatched junction nucleotides: 5. CDR1 LNHNV and CDR2 YYDKDF come from the germline V gene (reference sequence). The CDR3 DNA is TGTGCCACCAGCAGAGATAGGACTAGGGTCACCGGGGAGCTGTTTTTT. This codes for CATSRDRTRVTGELFF.

This clonotype has just a few counts. The CDR3 region has the DNA TGTGCCAGCAGTGAAAGCGACTACGAGCAGTACTTC. Translating gives CASSESDYEQYF. This chain joins TRBV5-5 and TRBJ2-7; D unresolved. The V gene lost 5 bases and the J gene lost 3 bases, with 9 bases spanning the gap. From germline, CDR1 is SGHKS and CDR2 YYEKEE (reference sequence). This CDR3 is built from 12 residues.

With regard to this clonotype: At one of its ends the junction is not consistent with the germline gene, which may arise from a read error. This sequence joins TRBV7-9 and TRBJ1-2; 10 nucleotides agree with TRBD1. This CDR3 spans 14 amino acids. Germline V gene data show CDR1 as SEHNR and CDR2 as FQNEAQ (reference sequence). The CDR3 nucleotides read TGTGCCGGCAGCTTGGGACAGGGGTACTATGGCTACACCTTC. Amino acids: CAGSLGQGYYGYTF.

A word on this clonotype: This may arise from a read error, as a much more abundant clone is one base away. The chain carries TRBV13 and TRBJ1-2; D unresolved. CDR3 length: 14 residues. V dropped 2 bases and J dropped 4 bases, with 11 bases sitting between them. Germline lookup yields CDR1 PRHDT and CDR2 FYEKMQ (reference sequence). The CDR3 spells CASSLQGGRYGYTF. CDR3 DNA sequence: TGTGCCAGCAGCTTACAAGGCGGACGCTATGGCTACACCTTC.

CDR3 residues: CAIRGDYSYEQYF. For the CDR3, the DNA is TGTGCCATCAGAGGCGACTACTCCTACGAGCAGTACTTC. The chain combines TRBV10-3 with TRBJ2-7, with D possibly matching TRBD2 (5 bases). V was trimmed by 6 bases and J by 0 bases, leaving 9 bases between them. CDR3 length: 13 residues. Germline V lookup: CDR1 ENHRY, CDR2 SYGVKD.

The chain links TRBV12-3 or TRBV12-4 to TRBJ2-7, with 12 bases that match TRBD2. After removal of 4 bases from V and 5 bases from J, the junction contained 9 bases not matched to a gene. This CDR3 has 16 residues. CDR3 sequence (DNA): TGTGCCAGCAGTTCTTCATGGACTAGCGGGAAAGACGAGCAGTACTTC. Encoded protein: CASSSSWTSGKDEQYF.

This clonotype appeared a few times. The chain joins TRBV25-1 to TRBJ1-2; no firm D call. V gave up 2 bases and J gave up 1 base, with 14 bases separating them. The germline V gene encodes CDR1 MGHDK and CDR2 SYGVNS. The CDR3 runs to 16 residues. CDR3 amino acids: CASSENDGRINYGYTF. CDR3 DNA sequence: TGTGCCAGCAGTGAAAATGATGGGAGGATTAACTATGGCTACACCTTC.

V usage is TRBV2 and J usage is TRBJ1-1; weak D call: TRBD1 (5 bases). CDR3 length: 11 amino acids. CDR1 is SNHLY and CDR2 is FYNNEI in the germline V gene. Between the trimmed V and J ends, which lost 2 bases and 11 bases, there was a span of 9 bases. CDR3: CASSETWDAFF. The CDR3 DNA reads as TGTGCCAGCAGTGAAACCTGGGACGCTTTCTTT. Full variable domain (rest looked up from reference TRBV2 and TRBJ1-1): EPEVTQTPSHQVTQMGQEVILRCVPISNHLYFYWYRQILGQKVEFLVSFYNNEISEKSEIFDDQFSVERPDGSNFTLKIRSTKLEDSAMYFCASSETWDAFFGQGTRLTVV.

This clonotype was seen a few times. The chain uses TRBV7-9 and TRBJ2-4; either TRBD1 or TRBD2 may fit D (5 bases each). The CDR3 extends over 18 amino acids. Germline lookup yields CDR1 SEHNR and CDR2 FQNEAQ (reference sequence). V was shortened by 5 bases and J by 3 bases, with 23 bases between the two germline ends. CDR3: CASSLTSPQGTFKNIQYF. CDR3 coding DNA: TGTGCCAGCAGCCTAACTAGTCCCCAGGGCACATTCAAAAACATTCAGTACTTC. Drawing the rest from reference TRBV7-9 and TRBJ2-4, the complete variable domain is DTGVSQNPRHKITKRGQNVTFRCDPISEHNRLYWYRQTLGQGPEFLTYFQNEAQLEKSRLLSDRFSAERPKGSFSTLEIQRTEQGDSAMYLCASSLTSPQGTFKNIQYFGAGTRLSVL.

The chain carries TRBV20-1 and TRBJ1-1; 7 positions match TRBD1. Germline CDR1 DFQATT, CDR2 SNEGSKA (reference sequence). With V trimmed by 3 bases and J by 5 bases, 12 bases remained unmatched. This CDR3 is 15 amino acids long. Here the CDR3 reads CSASGGGERGTEAFF. The CDR3 region has the DNA TGCAGTGCTAGTGGAGGGGGCGAGAGGGGGACTGAAGCTTTCTTT.

The chain couples TRBV7-9 to TRBJ2-5; D is unresolved. The V end lost 3 bases, the J end lost 11 bases, and 16 bases lay between the germline ends. The CDR3 runs to 13 residues. Germline V gives CDR1 SEHNR, CDR2 FQNEAQ (reference sequence). The CDR3 nucleotides read TGTGCCAGCAGCTTCTCACAGCACAATGAGCAGTACTTC. It translates to CASSFSQHNEQYF.

The V call is TRBV29-1, the J call TRBJ2-7; 10 nucleotides line up with TRBD2. The CDR3 runs 14 residues. V lost 6 bases, J lost 1 base, and 6 bases stayed unmatched. Per the germline V gene, CDR1 is SQVTM and CDR2 is ANQGSEA. The CDR3 DNA reads TGCAGCGTAGCCCGGACTAGCGGTTCCTACGAGCAGTACTTC. Amino acid sequence: CSVARTSGSYEQYF.

This clonotype was detected only a few times. The CDR3 DNA follows: TGTGCCAGCTCACCATCCGGACGGTCGGAGACCCAGTACTTC. Protein sequence: CASSPSGRSETQYF. The rearrangement links TRBV18 to TRBJ2-5; D call uncertain. The ends were cut back, 2 bases at V and 5 bases at J, with 12 bases in the middle. This CDR3 has 14 amino acids. Looked up from germline, CDR1 is KGHSH and CDR2 is LQKENI. The full variable domain, completed using reference TRBV18 and TRBJ2-5, is NAGVMQNPRHLVRRRGQEARLRCSPMKGHSHVYWYRQLPEEGLKFMVYLQKENIIDESGMPKERFSAEFPKEGPSILRIQQVVRGDSAAYFCASSPSGRSETQYFGPGTRLLVL.

Comment on this clonotype: A read error may produce the germline difference seen at one junction end. This rearrangement joins TRBV5-6 to TRBJ2-1; the match to TRBD2 covers 10 bases. Germline CDR1 SGHDT, CDR2 YYEEEE. The CDR3 spans 16 residues. The CDR3 DNA reads TGTGCCGGCAGCTTGGGGGGACTAGCGATCTACAATGAGCAGTTCTTC. Translating gives CAGSLGGLAIYNEQFF. Combining the CDR3 with reference TRBV5-6 and TRBJ2-1 gives the whole variable domain DAGVTQSPTHLIKTRGQQVTLRCSPKSGHDTVSWYQQALGQGPQFIFQYYEEEERQRGNFPDRFSGHQFPNYSSELNVNALLLGDSALYLCAGSLGGLAIYNEQFFGPGTRLTVL.

This clonotype has more than one count but fewer than ten. The V and J genes are TRBV12-3 or TRBV12-4 and TRBJ2-1; D is perhaps TRBD2 (5 bases). With 6 bases removed from V and 4 bases from J, the gap between germline ends came to 10 bases. This CDR3 is built from 13 residues. The CDR3 protein is CASREVMYNEQFF. The CDR3 bases are TGTGCCAGCAGGGAGGTCATGTACAATGAGCAGTTCTTC.

This clonotype has more than one count but fewer than ten. The chain combines TRBV5-1 with TRBJ2-7; D possibly corresponds to TRBD1 (5 bases). V lost 4 bases and J 0 bases, leaving 14 bases between the germline ends. This CDR3 is 15 amino acids long. CDR1 is SGHRS and CDR2 is YFSETQ in the germline V gene. Here the CDR3 reads CASSLTGGVSYEQYF. DNA of the CDR3: TGCGCCAGCAGCCTAACAGGTGGGGTCTCCTACGAGCAGTACTTC.

Remarks on this clonotype: This sequence may be a read error, since a much larger clone differs from it by one base. The chain links TRBV12-3 or TRBV12-4 to TRBJ2-3, with D tentatively TRBD2 (7 bases). This CDR3 contains 14 residues. Deletions cut 3 bases from V and 15 bases from J, with 22 bases between. The CDR3 DNA sequence: TGTGCCAGCAGTTTGGGGGGGGGCACAGATATGGAATATTTT. This gives the protein CASSLGGGTDMEYF.

The chain carries TRBV20-1 and TRBJ2-1; D is tentatively TRBD1 or TRBD2 (6 bases each). The CDR3 is made up of 14 amino acids. Germline assignment: CDR1 DFQATT and CDR2 SNEGSKA (reference sequence). The ends were cut back, 4 bases at V and 7 bases at J, with 17 bases in the middle. This CDR3 is CSATRGGGMNEQFF. DNA of the CDR3: TGCAGTGCTACACGAGGGGGAGGAATGAATGAGCAGTTCTTC.

The V call is TRBV10-3, the J call TRBJ2-4; the match to TRBD1 covers 8 bases. The end of the DNA is better explained by TRBJ2-7, so the J call may be wrong. This CDR3 spans 15 amino acids. CDR1 and CDR2 from the germline V gene are ENHRY and SYGVKD. DNA of the CDR3: TGTGCCATCAGTGAAGGGCAGGGGGCCAACTACGAGCAGTACTTC. Protein sequence: CAISEGQGANYEQYF.

This clonotype was counted a few times. V is TRBV7-9 and J is TRBJ2-3; weak D call: TRBD1 (6 bases). Deletions cut 5 bases from V and 7 bases from J, with 10 bases between. The CDR3 covers 12 residues. The germline V gene has CDR1 SEHNR and CDR2 FQNEAQ (reference sequence). CDR3 in amino acids: CASSTGQNTQYF. The DNA for the CDR3 is TGTGCCAGCAGCACCGGACAGAATACGCAGTATTTT.

The rearrangement links TRBV25-1 to TRBJ2-1, with D possibly TRBD1 on 7 matching bases. Trimming left V 8 bases short and J 4 bases short, with 15 bases between. Per the germline V gene, CDR1 is MGHDK and CDR2 is SYGVNS. CDR3 size: 14 residues. The CDR3 sequence: CASGGWDSYNEQFF. The CDR3 coding sequence is TGTGCCAGCGGGGGGTGGGACAGTTACAATGAGCAGTTCTTC.

This clonotype was seen only a few times. The chain employs TRBV24-1 and TRBJ2-5; perhaps TRBD2 as D (5 bases). The CDR3 sequence is 12 residues long. Germline lookup yields CDR1 KGHDR and CDR2 SFDVKD. The germline V and J ends were trimmed by 6 bases and 1 base, with 5 bases remaining between them. CDR3 DNA sequence: TGTGCCACCAGTCGGGGCCAAGAGACCCAGTACTTC. Amino acids: CATSRGQETQYF.

Here the CDR3 reads CASSRGFTEAFF. The CDR3 nucleotides read TGTGCCAGCAGCCGGGGGTTCACTGAAGCTTTCTTT. The rearrangement links TRBV3-1 to TRBJ1-1; perhaps TRBD1 as D (5 bases). With 4 bases removed from V and 4 bases from J, the gap between germline ends came to 7 bases. Germline V gene data show CDR1 as LGHDT and CDR2 as YNNKEL (reference sequence). The CDR3 covers 12 residues.

Details on this clonotype: A much bigger clone sits one base away, suggesting this may be a read error. The chain carries TRBV28 and TRBJ2-5; D might be TRBD1 or TRBD2, each matching 5 bases. Germline values: CDR1 MDHEN, CDR2 SYDVKM. CDR3 length: 15 amino acids. In DNA, the CDR3 is TGTGCCAGCAGTTTATTCGGGGCTTACCAAGAGGCCCAGTACTTC. Its translation: CASSLFGAYQEAQYF.

About this clonotype: Given a much more abundant clone one base away, this may be a read error. CDR3 sequence reads: CASREEVVSQYF. The CDR3 DNA reads TGTGCCAGCAGGGAAGAGGTAGTTTCGCAGTATTTT. V usage is TRBV2 and J usage is TRBJ2-3; the D is unclear. This CDR3 is built from 12 residues. Germline CDR1 SNHLY, CDR2 FYNNEI.

The table lists this clonotype with a few counts. The chain is built from TRBV7-3 and TRBJ2-1; D is possibly TRBD1 (6 bases). The CDR3 is 13 amino acids. CDR1 is SGHTA and CDR2 is FQGTGA in the germline V gene. V was shortened by 5 bases and J by 9 bases, with 14 bases between the two germline ends. The CDR3: CASSHREGGEQFF. CDR3 sequence (DNA): TGTGCCAGCAGCCACAGGGAAGGGGGTGAGCAGTTCTTC.